This T cell receptor (beta chain) came from a study of regulatory T cells in long-lasting Graves disease. Whole-study context: Duration of antithyroid drug therapy among newly diagnosed Graves' patients was under 3 months. General observations from the study: Fewer public clonotypes were shared by new patients (roughly 970) than by persistent patients (2,741).

Specified time point: newly diagnosed GD, antithyroid drugs for less than 3 months. PBMCs were the source of the RNA used for TCR sequencing. This clonotype was seen a handful of times. Its matching antigen is unknown. This CDR3 region has 14 residues. CDR1 and CDR2 (germline): MGHDK, SYGVNS. V shed 4 bases, J shed 5 bases, and the junction held 7 bases outside the gene matches. CDR3-region Arm-PCR and iRepertoire HTBI primers produced the TCR beta libraries. TCRdb passed the multiplex PCR reads through MiXCR, listing each CDR3 protein once. The table has some 460,000 distinct CDR3 sequences, under 20% seen once. These data were likewise used in another study, on T cells in Graves' hyperthyroidism and ophthalmopathy. From that second work: Exclusion of patients followed from uncontrolled infection, other autoimmune disease, pregnancy or lactation. Prediction of ophthalmopathy progression came a median 6.5 months pre-onset.

The sequence was obtained from a man aged 35-49 years with Graves disease. V gene TRBV25-1 combines with J gene TRBJ2-7; 8 nucleotides line up with TRBD1. The sample here was peripheral blood mononuclear cells (PBMCs), taken at new diagnosis, from a patient treated with antithyroid drugs. CDR3 sequence: CASSGTGPMNEQYF. The CDR3, as DNA: TGTGCCAGCAGTGGGACAGGGCCGATGAACGAGCAGTACTTC.